The 13 T cell receptor beta chains below come from one sample, sequenced in a study of response to subunit inactivated influenza vaccine. TCRdb re-derived calls from the RT-PCR reads in MiXCR, one entry per CDR3 protein. The data show 450,000 to 600,000 distinct CDR3 sequences, more than 15% seen once. This material consisted of CD4+ T cells sorted from PBMCs, taken around 25 months after vaccination. The receptor source for this set is a man aged 50 to 75 who received an inactivated influenza vaccine.

The rearrangement joins TRBV5-1 to TRBJ2-7; D is unclear. There are 13 residues in the CDR3. From germline, CDR1 is SGHRS and CDR2 YFSETQ. Trimming took off 4 bases at V and 3 bases at J, with 11 bases between the two ends. DNA for the CDR3: TGCGCCAGCAGCAAAGGAAGCCACTACGAGCAGTACTTC. Translated: CASSKGSHYEQYF.

This clonotype was counted at least ten times. The chain has TRBV6-2 or TRBV6-3 and TRBJ1-6, with D perhaps matching TRBD1 (5 bases). The germline gives CDR1 MNHEY, CDR2 SVGEGT. The CDR3 has 12 amino acids. Trimming pared 4 bases from V and 7 bases from J, leaving 5 bases between. The chain's CDR3 is CASSWDNSPLHF. The CDR3 region has the DNA TGTGCCAGCAGTTGGGACAATTCACCCCTCCACTTT.

In DNA, the CDR3 is TGCAGTGCTAGGGAGACTAGCGACTACGAGCAGTACTTC. Protein: CSARETSDYEQYF. The chain carries TRBV20-1 and TRBJ2-7; 8 nucleotides align to TRBD2. The CDR3 consists of 13 residues. With 3 bases clipped from V and 3 bases from J, the junction kept 4 bases outside the gene matches. CDR1 and CDR2 from the germline V gene are DFQATT and SNEGSKA (reference sequence).

This clonotype was seen ten or more times. CDR3 sequence reads: CASSYSGNTIYF. The CDR3 region has the DNA TGTGCCAGCTCTTACTCTGGAAACACCATATATTTT. This rearrangement joins TRBV6-2 or TRBV6-3 to TRBJ1-3; D not resolved. In germline, CDR1 is MNHEY, CDR2 SVGEGT. The CDR3 consists of 12 residues. V was clipped by 8 bases and J by 0 bases, with 5 bases between them.

There are a few counts of this clonotype. The J gene is TRBJ2-2, the V gene TRBV3-1; no reliable D call. Trimming removed 2 bases at V and 6 bases at J, with 7 bases between. This CDR3 region has 13 residues. Germline lookup yields CDR1 LGHDT and CDR2 YNNKEL (reference sequence). CDR3 region: CASSQTVAGELFF. Here the CDR3 DNA reads TGTGCCAGCAGCCAAACTGTCGCCGGGGAGCTGTTTTTT.

The table lists this clonotype with a few counts. The chain joins TRBV5-1 to TRBJ1-1; tentative D call: TRBD1 (5 bases). V lost 4 bases to trimming and J lost 0 bases, with 16 bases between them. Per germline, CDR1 SGHRS and CDR2 YFSETQ. The CDR3 is 16 residues long. The CDR3 bases are TGCGCCAGCAGCATCTCCCCCGCGGGACTGAACACTGAAGCTTTCTTT. Encoded protein: CASSISPAGLNTEAFF.

The genes are TRBV6-5 and TRBJ2-2; D not resolved. Germline V gives CDR1 MNHEY, CDR2 SVGAGI. The CDR3 contains 14 residues. V gave up 0 bases and J gave up 1 base, with 3 bases separating them. Written as DNA, the CDR3 is TGTGCCAGCAGTTACTCGAAGAACACCGGGGAGCTGTTTTTT. Protein product: CASSYSKNTGELFF.

J is TRBJ2-1 and V is TRBV6-5; a weak D match, TRBD2 (6 bases). V gave up 0 bases and J gave up 8 bases, with 17 bases separating them. Germline CDR1 reads MNHEY; CDR2 reads SVGAGI. The CDR3 covers 16 residues. In DNA, the CDR3 is TGTGCCAGCAGTTACTCGGCTAGCCGGGAGAGGGATGAGCAGTTCTTC. Protein sequence: CASSYSASRERDEQFF.

This clonotype came up once. V is TRBV20-1 and J is TRBJ2-7, with 9 positions matching TRBD1. The ends lost 6 bases at V and 5 bases at J; junction bases unmatched: 5. Germline CDR1 and CDR2: DFQATT and SNEGSKA (reference sequence). This CDR3 comprises 12 residues. The CDR3 nucleotides read TGCAGTGCCGCCGACAGGGGGAACGAGCAGTACTTC. It translates to CSAADRGNEQYF.

This clonotype was recorded a few times. The chain joins TRBV23-1 to TRBJ2-7, with D possibly matching TRBD2 (7 bases). TRBV23-1 is sorted into the ORF group, with uncertain function. This CDR3 spans 14 amino acids. Trimming removed 3 bases from V and 6 bases from J, with 15 bases in between. CDR3 in amino acids: CASSHPQGRAEQYF. The CDR3 DNA sequence: TGCGCCAGCAGTCACCCCCAGGGGAGGGCCGAGCAGTACTTC.

The chain couples TRBV4-3 to TRBJ1-1, with D tentatively TRBD1 (5 bases). In germline, CDR1 is LGHNA, CDR2 YSLEER. The CDR3 is 15 amino acids. V gave up 4 bases and J gave up 4 bases, with 16 bases separating them. DNA of the CDR3: TGCGCCAGCAGCCCCGACGCGCAGGGCCTCACTGAAGCTTTCTTT. Translation: CASSPDAQGLTEAFF.

Only a few counts were recorded for this clonotype. The rearrangement links TRBV7-8 to TRBJ1-5; maybe TRBD1 (6 bases). Germline V gene lookup returns CDR1 SGHVS and CDR2 FQNEAQ. Trimming stripped 0 bases from V and 1 base from J, with 10 bases between. The CDR3 loop spans 16 amino acids. CDR3 DNA sequence: TGTGCCAGCAGCTTAGCCGGGGGGGCAAGCAATCAGCCCCAGCATTTT. It specifies CASSLAGGASNQPQHF. The variable domain in full, with the rest retrieved from reference TRBV7-8 and TRBJ1-5, is GAGVSQSPRYKVAKRGQDVALRCDPISGHVSLFWYQQALGQGPEFLTYFQNEAQLDKSGLPSDRFFAERPEGSVSTLKIQRTQQEDSAVYLCASSLAGGASNQPQHFGDGTRLSIL.

This clonotype was counted a few times. The chain has TRBV5-1 and TRBJ2-3; TRBD2 aligns across 7 bases. The CDR3 contains 14 residues. The junction had 5 bases not matched to a gene; V was cut back by 1 base and J by 6 bases. Germline V gene data show CDR1 as SGHRS and CDR2 as YFSETQ. DNA of the CDR3: TGCGCCAGCAGCTTGTCAGCGGGAAAGGATACGCAGTATTTT. Its protein is CASSLSAGKDTQYF.